The 18 T cell receptor beta chains in this list originate from one sample, sequenced in a study of CXCR3-negative and CXCR3-positive naive CD8 T cells. UMI-labeled 5' RACE yielded the TRB cDNA libraries. TCRdb reprocessed the 5' RACE reads and stores each CDR3 protein as one record, lacking DNA. Its table lists tens of thousands of distinct CDR3 sequences. Source material: naive CXCR3- CD8+ T cells from blood. As for subset: CD45RO-CCR7+CD27+CD95- naive CD8+ T cells lacking CXCR3 (TNR3-). These receptors all come from a human donor in good health. Some clones in this sample may be carry-over from other donors' samples.

This sequence joins TRBV20-1 and TRBJ1-1. Germline lookup yields CDR1 DFQATT and CDR2 SNEGSKA (reference sequence). This CDR3 comprises 12 residues. The CDR3: CSAPEGHTEAFF.

J is TRBJ2-1 and V is TRBV3-1. The CDR3 contains 14 residues. Germline V gene lookup returns CDR1 LGHDT and CDR2 YNNKEL (reference sequence). The CDR3 sequence: CASSQSLVLKEQFF.

The chain recombines TRBV2 with TRBJ1-2; TCRdb's D gene call, TRBD1, goes unchecked for lack of DNA. CDR1 and CDR2 (germline): SNHLY, FYNNEI. The CDR3 length is 20 residues. The chain's CDR3 is CASRDPTPSGVGQRGNGYTF.

This chain links TRBV10-3 with TRBJ1-1. Per germline, CDR1 ENHRY and CDR2 SYGVKD. The CDR3 length is 12 residues. The CDR3 sequence is CAISDGVSVAFF.

The J gene is TRBJ1-5, the V gene TRBV3-1; TCRdb indicates TRBD1, and absent DNA this call remains unverified. The CDR3 loop spans 18 amino acids. In germline, CDR1 is LGHDT, CDR2 YNNKEL (reference sequence). The CDR3 here is CASSQDEDRERQNQPQHF.

The chain recombines TRBV6-5 with TRBJ2-1; the D gene TCRdb calls, TRBD1, cannot be checked with no DNA. Germline values: CDR1 MNHEY, CDR2 SVGAGI. The CDR3 loop spans 16 amino acids. CDR3 in amino acids: CASTLSPTVRYNEQFF.

V gene TRBV7-9 combines with J gene TRBJ1-6; TCRdb's D gene call, TRBD1, goes unchecked for lack of DNA. This CDR3 region has 16 residues. The germline V gene encodes CDR1 SEHNR and CDR2 FQNEAQ (reference sequence). CDR3 in amino acids: CASSLIGDRDNSPLHF.

This rearrangement joins TRBV29-1 to TRBJ2-3. The CDR3 length is 11 residues. CDR1 is SQVTM and CDR2 is ANQGSEA in the germline V gene. The CDR3: CSVPKEDTQYF.

This rearrangement joins TRBV29-1 to TRBJ2-7; TCRdb's D call of TRBD2 is untestable without DNA. CDR1 SQVTM and CDR2 ANQGSEA come from the germline V gene. The CDR3 has 16 residues. This CDR3 is CSVNRDWEGPSYEQYF.

The J gene is TRBJ2-1, the V gene TRBV29-1; no DNA is available, so the TRBD1 call from TCRdb remains unchecked. The V gene's germline CDR1 is SQVTM and CDR2 ANQGSEA. The CDR3 has 18 residues. The CDR3 spells CSVEDPRERGHSYNEQFF.

This chain links TRBV20-1 with TRBJ1-2. CDR1 and CDR2 (germline): DFQATT, SNEGSKA (reference sequence). CDR3 size: 13 residues. This chain's CDR3 is CSAVLGEGYGYTF.

The chain is built from TRBV4-1 and TRBJ2-7. CDR3 length: 16 amino acids. Germline V lookup: CDR1 MGHRA, CDR2 YSYEKL. CDR3: CASSQDAGRPSYEQYF.

The chain carries TRBV29-1 and TRBJ2-3; the D gene TCRdb calls, TRBD1, cannot be checked with no DNA. This CDR3 spans 13 amino acids. Germline values: CDR1 SQVTM, CDR2 ANQGSEA. The CDR3 region is CSVESGRVDTQYF.

This sequence joins TRBV29-1 and TRBJ2-7; the TCRdb call, TRBD1, lacks DNA for checking. The CDR3 runs 16 residues. Germline V gene data show CDR1 as SQVTM and CDR2 as ANQGSEA. Here the CDR3 reads CSASRDRAISLNEQYF.

The chain recombines TRBV7-6 with TRBJ2-3; the TRBD2 assignment by TCRdb is unverifiable without DNA. The CDR3 has 14 residues. The germline V gene has CDR1 SGHVS and CDR2 FNYEAQ. The CDR3 spells CASSLGTSGDPQYF. The full variable domain, with the rest looked up from reference TRBV7-6 and TRBJ2-3, is GAGVSQSPRYKVTKRGQDVALRCDPISGHVSLYWYRQALGQGPEFLTYFNYEAQQDKSGLPNDRFSAERPEGSISTLTIQRTEQRDSAMYRCASSLGTSGDPQYFGPGTRLTVL.

The CDR3 here is CASSESGVLSYNEQFF. The chain joins TRBV2 to TRBJ2-1; TCRdb's D call, TRBD1, is unchecked because there is no DNA. The CDR3 runs 16 residues. Germline V gene lookup returns CDR1 SNHLY and CDR2 FYNNEI.

The chain combines TRBV20-1 with TRBJ2-2; there is no DNA to check the TCRdb D call of TRBD2. The CDR3 is made up of 14 amino acids. CDR1 is DFQATT and CDR2 is SNEGSKA in the germline V gene (reference sequence). The CDR3: CSARLAGVVGELFF.

The CDR3 region is CASSLDLRRQGTGEQYF. The gene calls are TRBV11-2 and TRBJ2-7; TCRdb picks TRBD1, but there is no DNA to check that call. From germline, CDR1 is SGHAT and CDR2 FQNNGV. CDR3 size: 17 residues.